This T cell receptor beta chain appears in the sequencing data of a study of PD-1 blockade in classical Hodgkin lymphoma. The repertoire was sequenced with immunoSEQ multiplex PCR; TCRdb's copy has only in-frame clones and lacks some. This repertoire shows 25,000 to 35,000 clones, 75% to 90% found once; its top ten account for about 2.4%. The time point is: cycle 4 day 1 (C4D1), after more than five weeks of nivolumab. Patients all relapsed after autologous stem cell transplantation, and there was variation in brentuximab vedotin exposure. Magnetic negative selection was used to purify CD4+ T cells from PBMCs that had been thawed. Whole-study results and caveats: Healthy donors reportedly exceeded newly diagnosed patients in baseline TCR diversity.

Turning to this clone: Its target is unknown.

The CDR3 has 14 amino acids. V lost 5 bases and J lost 1; bases outside the gene matches: 4. CDR1 is SEHNR, CDR2 FQNEAQ, per germline (reference sequence). The chain employs TRBV7-9 and TRBJ2-7, with 8 positions matching TRBD2. The receptor's source is a human donor with classical Hodgkin lymphoma. The input for sequencing was CD4+ T cells from blood, taken before the fourth cycle of nivolumab. CDR3 amino acids: CASSQTSVSYEQYF. The DNA for the CDR3 is TGTGCCAGCAGCCAGACTAGCGTGTCCTACGAGCAGTACTTC. The full variable domain, rest sourced from reference TRBV7-9 and TRBJ2-7, is DTGVSQNPRHKITKRGQNVTFRCDPISEHNRLYWYRQTLGQGPEFLTYFQNEAQLEKSRLLSDRFSAERPKGSFSTLEIQRTEQGDSAMYLCASSQTSVSYEQYFGPGTRLTVT.